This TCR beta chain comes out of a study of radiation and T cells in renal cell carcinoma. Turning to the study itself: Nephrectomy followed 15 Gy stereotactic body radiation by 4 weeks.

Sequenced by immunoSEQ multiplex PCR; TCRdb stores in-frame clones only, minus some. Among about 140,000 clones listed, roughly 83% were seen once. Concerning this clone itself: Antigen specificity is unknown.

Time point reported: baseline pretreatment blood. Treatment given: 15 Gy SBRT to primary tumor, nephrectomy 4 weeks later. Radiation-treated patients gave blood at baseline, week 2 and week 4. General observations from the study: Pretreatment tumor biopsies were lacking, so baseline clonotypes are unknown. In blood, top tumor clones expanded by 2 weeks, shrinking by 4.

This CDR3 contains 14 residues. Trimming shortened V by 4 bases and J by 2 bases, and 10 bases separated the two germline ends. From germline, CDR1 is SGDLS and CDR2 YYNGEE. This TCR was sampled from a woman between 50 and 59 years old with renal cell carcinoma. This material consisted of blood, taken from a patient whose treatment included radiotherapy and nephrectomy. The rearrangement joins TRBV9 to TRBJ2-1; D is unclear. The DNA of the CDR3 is TGTGCCAGCAGCTCTCCACCTACCTACAATGAGCAGTTCTTC. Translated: CASSSPPTYNEQFF.